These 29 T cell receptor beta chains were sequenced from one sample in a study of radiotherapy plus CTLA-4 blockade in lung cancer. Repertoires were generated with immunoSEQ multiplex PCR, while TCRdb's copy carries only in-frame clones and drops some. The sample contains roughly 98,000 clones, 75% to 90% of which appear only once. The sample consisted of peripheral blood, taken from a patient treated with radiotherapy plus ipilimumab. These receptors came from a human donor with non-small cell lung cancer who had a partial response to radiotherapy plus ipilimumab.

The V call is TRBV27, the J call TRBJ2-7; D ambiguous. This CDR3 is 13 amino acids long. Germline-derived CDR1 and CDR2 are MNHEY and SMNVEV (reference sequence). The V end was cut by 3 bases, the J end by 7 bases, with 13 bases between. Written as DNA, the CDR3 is TGTGCCAGCAGTTTTCGCGACCTGAGGGAGCAGTACTTC. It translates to CASSFRDLREQYF.

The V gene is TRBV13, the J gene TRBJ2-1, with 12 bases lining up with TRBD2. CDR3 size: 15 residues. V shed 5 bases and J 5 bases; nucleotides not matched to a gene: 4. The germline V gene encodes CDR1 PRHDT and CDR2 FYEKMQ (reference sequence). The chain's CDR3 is CASSERLAGDNEQFF. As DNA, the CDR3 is TGTGCCAGCAGCGAACGACTAGCGGGAGACAATGAGCAGTTCTTC.

Here the CDR3 reads CASSDPAANTGELFF. As DNA, the CDR3 is TGCGCCAGCAGTGATCCAGCGGCGAACACCGGGGAGCTGTTTTTT. The genes are TRBV10-1 and TRBJ2-2; tentatively, D is TRBD2 (5 bases). The CDR3 loop spans 15 amino acids. The V end was cut by 3 bases, the J end by 0 bases, with 8 bases between. Germline CDR1 is WNHNN and CDR2 is SYGVQD (reference sequence).

CDR3 sequence: CASTSGPVGETQYF. CDR3 coding DNA: TGTGCCAGCACTAGCGGTCCCGTCGGGGAGACCCAGTACTTC. V usage is TRBV6-1 and J usage is TRBJ2-5; 7 nucleotides match TRBD2. Germline CDR1 reads MNHNS; CDR2 reads SASEGT. V lost 7 bases and J lost 5; bases outside the gene matches: 10. The CDR3 length is 14 residues.

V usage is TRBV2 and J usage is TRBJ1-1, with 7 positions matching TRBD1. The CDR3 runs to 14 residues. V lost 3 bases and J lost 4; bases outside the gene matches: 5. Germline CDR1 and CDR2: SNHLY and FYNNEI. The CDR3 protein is CASSDRTGGTEAFF. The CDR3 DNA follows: TGTGCCAGCAGTGATCGGACAGGAGGCACTGAAGCTTTCTTT.

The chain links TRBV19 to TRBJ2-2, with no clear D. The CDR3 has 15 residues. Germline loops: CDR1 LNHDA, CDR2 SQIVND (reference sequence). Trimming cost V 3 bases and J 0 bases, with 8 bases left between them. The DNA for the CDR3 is TGTGCCAGTAGTATTGGCAGCGCGAACACCGGGGAGCTGTTTTTT. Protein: CASSIGSANTGELFF.

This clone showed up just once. The CDR3 loop is CASSLAGDPLTDTQYF. Written as DNA, the CDR3 is TGTGCCAGCAGCCTAGCGGGAGATCCTCTCACAGATACGCAGTATTTT. This chain links TRBV27 with TRBJ2-3, with 10 nucleotides matching TRBD2. The CDR3 length is 16 residues. The germline V gene has CDR1 MNHEY and CDR2 SMNVEV (reference sequence). V was clipped by 6 bases and J by 2 bases; unmatched bases: 8.

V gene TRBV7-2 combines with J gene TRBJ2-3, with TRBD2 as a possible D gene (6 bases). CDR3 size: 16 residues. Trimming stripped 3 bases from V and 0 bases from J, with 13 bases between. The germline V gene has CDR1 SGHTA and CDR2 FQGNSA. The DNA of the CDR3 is TGTGCCAGCAGCTTTAAGGCGGGGCATAGCACAGATACGCAGTATTTT. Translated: CASSFKAGHSTDTQYF. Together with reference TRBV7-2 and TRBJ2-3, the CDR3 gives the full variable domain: GAGVSQSPSNKVTEKGKDVELRCDPISGHTALYWYRQSLGQGLEFLIYFQGNSAPDKSGLPSDRFSAERTGGSVSTLTIQRTQQEDSAVYLCASSFKAGHSTDTQYFGPGTRLTVL.

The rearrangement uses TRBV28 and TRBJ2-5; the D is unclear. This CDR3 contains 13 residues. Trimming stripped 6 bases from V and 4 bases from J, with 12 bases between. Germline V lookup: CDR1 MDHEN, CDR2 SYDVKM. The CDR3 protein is CASSPRSSETQYF. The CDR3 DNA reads TGTGCCAGCAGCCCCCGGAGTTCAGAGACCCAGTACTTC.

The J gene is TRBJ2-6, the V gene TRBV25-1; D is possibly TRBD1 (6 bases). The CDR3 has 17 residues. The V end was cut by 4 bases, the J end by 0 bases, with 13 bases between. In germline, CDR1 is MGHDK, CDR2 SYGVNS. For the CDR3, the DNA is TGTGCCAGCAGTGCGCGCGAAGGGGGCTCTGGGGCCAACGTCCTGACTTTC. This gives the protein CASSAREGGSGANVLTF.

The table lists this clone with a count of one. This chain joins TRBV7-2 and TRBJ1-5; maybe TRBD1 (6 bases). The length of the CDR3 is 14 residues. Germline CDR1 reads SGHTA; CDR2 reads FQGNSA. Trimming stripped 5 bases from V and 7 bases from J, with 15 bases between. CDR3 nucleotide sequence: TGTGCCAGCAGCCCGGTGGGGGGGCAACAGCCCCAGCATTTT. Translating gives CASSPVGGQQPQHF.

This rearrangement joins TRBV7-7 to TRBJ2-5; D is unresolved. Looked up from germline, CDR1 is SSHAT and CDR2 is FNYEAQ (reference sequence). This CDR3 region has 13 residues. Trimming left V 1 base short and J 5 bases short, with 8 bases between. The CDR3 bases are TGTGCCAGCAGCTTAGGGCACCTTGAGACCCAGTACTTC. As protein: CASSLGHLETQYF. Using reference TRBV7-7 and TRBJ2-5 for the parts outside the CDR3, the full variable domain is GAGVSQSPRYKVTKRGQDVTLRCDPISSHATLYWYQQALGQGPEFLTYFNYEAQPDKSGLPSDRFSAERPEGSISTLTIQRTEQRDSAMYRCASSLGHLETQYFGPGTRLLVL.

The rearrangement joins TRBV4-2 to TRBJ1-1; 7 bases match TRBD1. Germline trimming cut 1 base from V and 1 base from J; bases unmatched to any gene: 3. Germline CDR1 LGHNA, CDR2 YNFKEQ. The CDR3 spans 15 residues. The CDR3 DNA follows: TGTGCCAGCAGCCAAGGAGAGGGGGCGAACACTGAAGCTTTCTTT. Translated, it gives CASSQGEGANTEAFF.

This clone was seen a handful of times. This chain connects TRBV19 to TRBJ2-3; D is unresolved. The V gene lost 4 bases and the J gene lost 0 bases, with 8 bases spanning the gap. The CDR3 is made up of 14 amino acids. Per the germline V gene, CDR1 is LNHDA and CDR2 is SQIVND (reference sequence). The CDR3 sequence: CASSSGSSTDTQYF. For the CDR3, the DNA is TGTGCCAGTAGTAGCGGATCTAGCACAGATACGCAGTATTTT.

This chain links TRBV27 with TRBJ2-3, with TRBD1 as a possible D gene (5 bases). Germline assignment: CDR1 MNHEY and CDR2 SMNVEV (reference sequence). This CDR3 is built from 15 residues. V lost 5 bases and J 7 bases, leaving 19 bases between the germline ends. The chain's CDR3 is CASSPSRAGSNTQYF. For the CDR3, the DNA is TGTGCCAGCAGTCCCTCCCGGGCAGGGTCGAATACGCAGTATTTT.

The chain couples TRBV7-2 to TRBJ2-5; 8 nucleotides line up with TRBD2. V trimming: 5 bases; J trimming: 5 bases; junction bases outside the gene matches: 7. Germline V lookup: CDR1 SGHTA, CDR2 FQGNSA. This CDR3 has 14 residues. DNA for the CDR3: TGTGCCAGCAGCAGGACTAGCATTGGGGAGACCCAGTACTTC. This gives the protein CASSRTSIGETQYF.

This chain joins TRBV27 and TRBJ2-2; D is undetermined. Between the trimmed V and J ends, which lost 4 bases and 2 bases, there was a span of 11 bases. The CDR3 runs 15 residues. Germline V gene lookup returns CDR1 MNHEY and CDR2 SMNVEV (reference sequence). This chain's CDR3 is CASSWFSGNTGELFF. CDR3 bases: TGTGCCAGCAGTTGGTTTTCTGGCAACACCGGGGAGCTGTTTTTT.

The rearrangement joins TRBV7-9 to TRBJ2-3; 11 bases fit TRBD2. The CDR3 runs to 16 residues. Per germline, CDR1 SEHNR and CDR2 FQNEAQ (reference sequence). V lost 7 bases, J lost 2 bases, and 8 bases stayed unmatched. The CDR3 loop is CASNLLLAGDTDTQYF. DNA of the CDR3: TGTGCCAGCAACCTCCTACTAGCGGGAGACACAGATACGCAGTATTTT.

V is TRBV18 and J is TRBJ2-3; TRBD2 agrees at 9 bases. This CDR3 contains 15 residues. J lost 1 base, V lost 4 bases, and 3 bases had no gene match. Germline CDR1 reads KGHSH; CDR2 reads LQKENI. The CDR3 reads CASSLQREGTDTQYF. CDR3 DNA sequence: TGTGCCAGCTCACTCCAGCGGGAGGGCACAGATACGCAGTATTTT.

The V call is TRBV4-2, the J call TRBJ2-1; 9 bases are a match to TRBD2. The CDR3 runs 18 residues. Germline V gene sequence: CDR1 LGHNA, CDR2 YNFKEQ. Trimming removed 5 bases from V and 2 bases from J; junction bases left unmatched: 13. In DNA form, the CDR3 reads TGTGCCAGCAGCGAAGGAACACTAGCGGGCACCCCCTACAATGAGCAGTTCTTC. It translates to CASSEGTLAGTPYNEQFF.

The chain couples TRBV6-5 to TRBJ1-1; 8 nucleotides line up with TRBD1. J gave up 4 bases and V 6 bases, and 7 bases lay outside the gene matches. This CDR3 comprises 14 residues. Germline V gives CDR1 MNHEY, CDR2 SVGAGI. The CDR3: CASRSGQGGTEAFF. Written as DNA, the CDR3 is TGTGCCAGCAGGAGTGGACAGGGAGGCACTGAAGCTTTCTTT.

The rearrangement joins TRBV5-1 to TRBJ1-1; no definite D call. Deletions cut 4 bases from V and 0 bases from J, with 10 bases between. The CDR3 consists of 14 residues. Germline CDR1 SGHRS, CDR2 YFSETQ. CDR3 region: CASSPEAMNTEAFF. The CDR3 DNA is TGCGCCAGCAGCCCGGAAGCGATGAACACTGAAGCTTTCTTT. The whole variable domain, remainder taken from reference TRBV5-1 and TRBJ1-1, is KAGVTQTPRYLIKTRGQQVTLSCSPISGHRSVSWYQQTPGQGLQFLFEYFSETQRNKGNFPGRFSGRQFSNSRSEMNVSTLELGDSALYLCASSPEAMNTEAFFGQGTRLTVV.

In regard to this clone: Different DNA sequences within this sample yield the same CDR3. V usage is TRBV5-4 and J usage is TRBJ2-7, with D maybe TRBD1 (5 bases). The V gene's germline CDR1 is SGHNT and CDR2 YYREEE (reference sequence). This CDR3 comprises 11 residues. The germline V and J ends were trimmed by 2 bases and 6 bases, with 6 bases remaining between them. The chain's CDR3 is CASSLRGEQYF. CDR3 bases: TGTGCCAGCAGCTTAAGGGGCGAGCAGTACTTC.

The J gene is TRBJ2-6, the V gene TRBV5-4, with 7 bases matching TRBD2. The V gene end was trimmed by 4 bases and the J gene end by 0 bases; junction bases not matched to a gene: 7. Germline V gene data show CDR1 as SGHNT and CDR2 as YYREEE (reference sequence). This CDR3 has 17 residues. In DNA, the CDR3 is TGTGCCAGCAGCCATCATAGCGGGTACTCTGGGGCCAACGTCCTGACTTTC. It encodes CASSHHSGYSGANVLTF.

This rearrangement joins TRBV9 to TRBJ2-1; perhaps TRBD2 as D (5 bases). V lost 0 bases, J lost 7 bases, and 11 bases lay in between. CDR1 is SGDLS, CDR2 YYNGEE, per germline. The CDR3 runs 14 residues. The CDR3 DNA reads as TGTGCCAGCAGCGTAGTGACTCCGGGGAATGAGCAGTTCTTC. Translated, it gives CASSVVTPGNEQFF.

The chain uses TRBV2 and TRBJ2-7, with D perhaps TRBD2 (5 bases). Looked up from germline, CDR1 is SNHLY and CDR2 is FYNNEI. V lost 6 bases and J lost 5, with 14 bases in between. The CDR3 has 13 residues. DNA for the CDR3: TGTGCCAGCAGGCAGGACTCTCTTAACGAGCAGTACTTC. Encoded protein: CASRQDSLNEQYF. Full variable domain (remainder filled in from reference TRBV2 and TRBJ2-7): EPEVTQTPSHQVTQMGQEVILRCVPISNHLYFYWYRQILGQKVEFLVSFYNNEISEKSEIFDDQFSVERPDGSNFTLKIRSTKLEDSAMYFCASRQDSLNEQYFGPGTRLTVT.

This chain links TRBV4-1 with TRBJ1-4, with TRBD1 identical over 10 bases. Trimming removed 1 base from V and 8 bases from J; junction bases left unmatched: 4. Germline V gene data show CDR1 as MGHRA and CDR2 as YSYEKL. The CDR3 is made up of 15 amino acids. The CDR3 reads CASSQGGDRGEKLFF. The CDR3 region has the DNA TGCGCCAGCAGCCAAGGAGGGGACAGGGGCGAAAAACTGTTTTTT.

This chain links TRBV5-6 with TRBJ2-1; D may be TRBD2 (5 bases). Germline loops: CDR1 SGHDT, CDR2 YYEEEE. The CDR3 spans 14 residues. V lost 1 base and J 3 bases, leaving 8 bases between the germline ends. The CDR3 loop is CASSLNGNYNEQFF. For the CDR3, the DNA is TGTGCCAGCAGCTTGAACGGGAACTACAATGAGCAGTTCTTC.

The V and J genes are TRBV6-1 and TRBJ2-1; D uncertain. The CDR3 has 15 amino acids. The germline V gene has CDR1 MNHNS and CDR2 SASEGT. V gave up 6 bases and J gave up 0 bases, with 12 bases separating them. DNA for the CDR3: TGTGCCAGCAGCGTCGAACAGAGCTCCTACAATGAGCAGTTCTTC. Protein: CASSVEQSSYNEQFF.